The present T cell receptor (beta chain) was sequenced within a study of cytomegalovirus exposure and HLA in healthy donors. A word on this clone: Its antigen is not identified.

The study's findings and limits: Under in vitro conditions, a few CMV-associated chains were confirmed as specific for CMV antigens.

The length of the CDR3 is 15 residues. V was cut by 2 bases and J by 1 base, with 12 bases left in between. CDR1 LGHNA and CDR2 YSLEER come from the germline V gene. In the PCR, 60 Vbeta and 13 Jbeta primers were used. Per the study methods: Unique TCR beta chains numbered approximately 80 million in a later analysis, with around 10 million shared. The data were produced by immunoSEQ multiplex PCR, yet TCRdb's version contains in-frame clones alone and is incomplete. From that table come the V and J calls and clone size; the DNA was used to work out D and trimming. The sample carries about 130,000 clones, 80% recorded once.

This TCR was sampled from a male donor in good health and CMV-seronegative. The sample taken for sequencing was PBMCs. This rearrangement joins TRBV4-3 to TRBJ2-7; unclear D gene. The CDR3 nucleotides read TGCGCCAGCAGCCAACGTGGTGACTCATCCTACGAGCAGTACTTC. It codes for CASSQRGDSSYEQYF.